A single T cell receptor beta chain is shown here with its context. Its antigen is unidentified. Sequenced material consisted of expressed TCRB transcripts (all of the isolated RNA was reverse transcribed). Assay used: immunoSEQ multiplex PCR; TCRdb lists only in-frame clones, some missing. The sample records some 250,000 clones, about 15% being singletons. The data were taken from a study of beta chain features in type 1 diabetes. Trimming took 4 bases from V and 5 from J, leaving 21 bases between them. The V gene's germline CDR1 is MNHNY and CDR2 SVGAGI (reference sequence). CDR3 size: 16 residues. Points from the study as a whole: Type 1 diabetes patients showed a moderate but significant shortening of TCRB CDR3s in all four CD4+ subsets.

V gene TRBV6-6 combines with J gene TRBJ2-7; D is possibly TRBD1 (6 bases). The origin of this receptor is a man younger than 40 with type 1 diabetes. Sequencing was performed on naive CD4+ T cells from blood. CDR3 sequence: CASSSGDQGFLNEQYF. CDR3 DNA: TGTGCCAGCAGTTCCGGCGATCAGGGGTTTCTGAACGAGCAGTACTTC.